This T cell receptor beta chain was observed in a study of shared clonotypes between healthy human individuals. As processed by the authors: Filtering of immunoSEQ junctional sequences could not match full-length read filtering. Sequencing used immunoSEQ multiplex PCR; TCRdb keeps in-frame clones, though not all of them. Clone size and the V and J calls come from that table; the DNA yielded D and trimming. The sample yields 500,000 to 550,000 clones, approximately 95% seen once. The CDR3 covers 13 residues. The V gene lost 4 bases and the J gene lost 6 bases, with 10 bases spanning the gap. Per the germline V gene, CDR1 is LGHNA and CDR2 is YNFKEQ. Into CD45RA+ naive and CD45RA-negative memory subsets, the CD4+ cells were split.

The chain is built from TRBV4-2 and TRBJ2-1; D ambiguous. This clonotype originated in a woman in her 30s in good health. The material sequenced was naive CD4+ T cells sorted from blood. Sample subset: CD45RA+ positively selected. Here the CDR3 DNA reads TGTGCCAGCAGCCCCCCTAGTATCAATGAGCAGTTCTTC. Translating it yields CASSPPSINEQFF.